These T cell receptor beta chains were read from a single sample in a study of blood T cell repertoires in COVID-19. The assay was immunoSEQ multiplex PCR, and TCRdb's table has in-frame clones only and misses some. The sample lists hundreds of thousands of clones, around 89% occurring once. Sequencing input: PBMCs or T cells enriched from blood (not recorded which). These receptors originate from a young man who had recovered from COVID-19. The CDR3 runs from the conserved cysteine through the conserved F or W. Each record gives: J gene, D gene, V gene, clone size, CDR3 DNA, CDR3 protein. D genes are given only for firm matches. For some rows the clone size is stated as once, few or many, or as a class when expanded; others skip it.

>TRBJ1-3|-|TRBV5-1|-
TGCGCCAGCAGCGATCAGGGGTTCGGAAACACCATATATTTT
CASSDQGFGNTIYF
>TRBJ1-5|-|TRBV6-5|-
TGTGCCAGCTTTTGCCTCCCAGAATTTCAGCCCCAGCATTTT
CASFCLPEFQPQHF
>TRBJ1-1|-|TRBV5-1|-
TGCGCCAGCTGGGATTCCGGGGGTGGCACTGAAGCTTTCTTT
CASWDSGGGTEAFF
>TRBJ2-5|TRBD1|TRBV3-1/TRBV3-2|-
TGTGCCAGCAGCCGAACTACAGGGGGCGAAGAGACCCAGTACTTC
CASSRTTGGEETQYF
>TRBJ2-1|-|TRBV18|once
TGTGCCAGCTCACCTCGACAAGACAATTTTGGTGAGCAGTTCTTC
CASSPRQDNFGEQFF
>TRBJ2-5|TRBD1|TRBV11-3|-
TGTGCCAGCAGCTCCGGGGGACAGGGGGGTATGGAGACCCAGTACTTC
CASSSGGQGGMETQYF
>TRBJ2-2|TRBD1|TRBV28|-
TGTGCCAGCAGTTCCACGCAGGGGGAAATCGGGGAGCTGTTTTTT
CASSSTQGEIGELFF
>TRBJ1-2|-|TRBV5-1|-
TGCGCCAGCAACTACCTTTTCTCCAGACGGTCGGCCGGAGAATTTGATGGCTACACCTTC
CASNYLFSRRSAGEFDGYTF
>TRBJ2-2|-|TRBV18|few
TGTGCCAGCTCATTGACAGGGAGGATAGCGAACACCGGGGAGCTGTTTTTT
CASSLTGRIANTGELFF
>TRBJ2-1|TRBD1|TRBV18|-
TGTGCCAGCTCACCATGGGAAGGGGGCTTAGCTCAGAACAATGAGCAGTTCTTC
CASSPWEGGLAQNNEQFF
>TRBJ2-1|TRBD2|TRBV7-6|-
TGTGCCAGCAGCCCCGATCACCGGACTAGCGGGGCTAGCTCCTACAATGAGCAGTTCTTC
CASSPDHRTSGASSYNEQFF
>TRBJ1-1|-|TRBV13|-
TGTGCCAGCAGCTTAATTCAGGGGATGAACACTGAAGCTTTCTTT
CASSLIQGMNTEAFF
>TRBJ2-7|TRBD1|TRBV6-5|-
TGTGCCAGCAGTTACGGGACAGGGGACCCTCGCTACGAGCAGTACTTC
CASSYGTGDPRYEQYF
>TRBJ2-5|TRBD1|TRBV5-1|-
TGCGCCAGCCGGGACAGGGCTCAAGAGACCCAGTACTTC
CASRDRAQETQYF
>TRBJ2-1|TRBD2|TRBV11-2|-
TGTGCCAGCAGCTACACTAGCGGGACGGGTGAGCAGTTCTTC
CASSYTSGTGEQFF
>TRBJ2-1|TRBD2|TRBV2|-
TGTGCCAGCAGTGCCGGGACTAGCGGATACAATGAGCAGTTCTTC
CASSAGTSGYNEQFF
>TRBJ2-7|-|TRBV9|-
TGTGCCAGCAGCGTAGGAGAAGGACTGACCCACGAGCAGTACTTC
CASSVGEGLTHEQYF
>TRBJ1-6|-|TRBV13|-
TGTGCCAGCAGCCAACAGGGTCATAATTCACCCCTCCACTTT
CASSQQGHNSPLHF